Listed here are 20 T cell receptor beta chains from one sample, sequenced in a study of T cells in Graves' hyperthyroidism and ophthalmopathy. Amplification of TCR beta CDR3 regions used RNA as the template. First-round RT-PCR of the TCR CDR3 relied on the HTBI primer set. TCRdb processed the multiplex PCR reads anew with MiXCR; each CDR3 protein has one entry. The table has approximately 710,000 distinct CDR3 sequences, around 16% seen once. Sequenced material: blood. These TCRs come from a man aged 45-60 years with Graves' hyperthyroidism.

This clonotype was counted many times. A junction boundary mismatches the germline segment, possibly from a read error. The J gene is TRBJ2-2, the V gene TRBV5-1; maybe TRBD1 (5 bases). The V gene's germline CDR1 is SGHRS and CDR2 YFSETQ. This CDR3 contains 16 residues. The CDR3 protein is CASSLGGQGNPGELFF. CDR3 nucleotide sequence: TGCGCCAGCAGCTTGGGAGGACAAGGGAACCCCGGGGAGCTGTTTTTT.

This clonotype was seen repeatedly, ten times or more. The gene calls are TRBV24-1 and TRBJ1-1; D gene uncertain. V shed 4 bases and J shed 6 bases, with 8 bases lying between them. Per the germline V gene, CDR1 is KGHDR and CDR2 is SFDVKD. The CDR3 length is 12 residues. CDR3 bases: TGTGCCACCAGTGACCGGGGTGCTGAAGCTTTCTTT. Its protein product is CATSDRGAEAFF.

This clonotype was observed a few times. The genes are TRBV15 and TRBJ2-5; maybe TRBD2 (6 bases). The length of the CDR3 is 13 residues. Trimming removed 5 bases at V and 4 bases at J, with 11 bases between. The germline gives CDR1 LNHNV, CDR2 YYDKDF (reference sequence). The CDR3, as DNA: TGTGCCACCAGCGGACGGGGGACAGAGACCCAGTACTTC. Its protein is CATSGRGTETQYF.

The rearrangement uses TRBV30 and TRBJ2-5; D remains unclear. CDR3 length: 14 residues. Germline values: CDR1 GTSNPN, CDR2 SVGIG (reference sequence). V dropped 1 base and J dropped 2 bases, with 11 bases sitting between them. The CDR3 is CAWSASGVQETQYF. For the CDR3, the DNA is TGTGCCTGGAGTGCGTCCGGAGTTCAAGAGACCCAGTACTTC.

The V gene is TRBV18, the J gene TRBJ1-2; D is perhaps TRBD1 (5 bases). Trimming stripped 3 bases from V and 4 bases from J, with 15 bases between. The CDR3 is 15 amino acids. The germline V gene has CDR1 KGHSH and CDR2 LQKENI. The CDR3: CASSPASRGVYGYTF. The DNA for the CDR3 is TGTGCCAGCTCACCTGCATCTAGGGGAGTCTATGGCTACACCTTC.

The V gene is TRBV29-1, the J gene TRBJ2-7; no clear D. Germline loops: CDR1 SQVTM, CDR2 ANQGSEA. The CDR3 runs to 12 residues. The ends were cut back, 3 bases at V and 1 base at J, with 7 bases in the middle. CDR3 DNA: TGCAGCGTTGAGGACGAATCCTACGAGCAGTACTTC. It is translated as CSVEDESYEQYF.

This clonotype was found many times. The rearrangement uses TRBV30 and TRBJ2-3, with D possibly being TRBD2 (6 bases). The CDR3 runs to 13 residues. From germline, CDR1 is GTSNPN and CDR2 SVGIG (reference sequence). V dropped 3 bases and J dropped 2 bases, with 9 bases sitting between them. The CDR3 sequence is CAWRGGITDTQYF. CDR3 in DNA: TGTGCCTGGAGGGGCGGGATCACAGATACGCAGTATTTT.

This clonotype has at least ten counts. DNA of the CDR3: TGTGCCAGCAGTCCCCGCCGTCCCGGGACAGGGAACGGTCAGCCCCAGCATTTT. It codes for CASSPRRPGTGNGQPQHF. The genes are TRBV12-3 or TRBV12-4 and TRBJ1-5; 9 positions agree with TRBD1. V trimming: 5 bases; J trimming: 6 bases; junction bases outside the gene matches: 17. CDR3 length: 18 amino acids.

The rearrangement links TRBV30 to TRBJ2-5; weak D call: TRBD2 (5 bases). The CDR3 spans 16 residues. V was clipped by 0 bases and J by 0 bases, with 14 bases between them. Germline V gene sequence: CDR1 GTSNPN, CDR2 SVGIG (reference sequence). The CDR3 DNA reads TGTGCCTGGAGTGTGACTACAAGAGCATACCAAGAGACCCAGTACTTC. This encodes CAWSVTTRAYQETQYF.

In its sample, this clonotype was seen many times. V is TRBV12-3 or TRBV12-4 and J is TRBJ2-2; D tentatively reads TRBD1 or TRBD2 (5 bases each). V lost 3 bases and J lost 2, with 10 bases in between. The CDR3 is 15 amino acids. The CDR3 sequence is CASSFGGPNTGELFF. For the CDR3, the DNA is TGTGCCAGCAGTTTTGGGGGACCAAACACCGGGGAGCTGTTTTTT.

This clonotype was seen many times. The V and J genes are TRBV27 and TRBJ2-3, with 7 bases lining up with TRBD2. There are 14 residues in the CDR3. The germline CDR1 and CDR2 sequences are MNHEY and SMNVEV (reference sequence). The V gene end was trimmed by 4 bases and the J gene end by 4 bases; junction bases not matched to a gene: 5. This CDR3 is CASSWERESDTQYF. As DNA, the CDR3 is TGTGCCAGCAGTTGGGAGCGGGAATCAGATACGCAGTATTTT.

This clonotype was observed at least ten times. The chain has TRBV5-1 and TRBJ2-1; 9 bases are shared with TRBD2. CDR1 SGHRS and CDR2 YFSETQ come from the germline V gene. This CDR3 is built from 15 residues. Unmatched junction bases numbered 4, after V lost 2 bases and J lost 4 bases. CDR3: CASSFSGSQYNEQFF. The CDR3 nucleotides are TGCGCCAGCAGCTTTAGCGGGAGCCAATACAATGAGCAGTTCTTC.

There are many counts of this clonotype. This chain joins TRBV12-3 or TRBV12-4 and TRBJ2-5, with D maybe TRBD1 (5 bases). The CDR3 runs to 15 residues. Trimming shortened V by 3 bases and J by 0 bases, and 11 bases separated the two germline ends. DNA of the CDR3: TGTGCCAGCAGTTTTGAGTGGGGCAACCAAGAGACCCAGTACTTC. As protein: CASSFEWGNQETQYF.

This clonotype was detected only a few times. The chain employs TRBV7-6 and TRBJ2-7; 10 nucleotides agree with TRBD2. Trimming cost V 6 bases and J 2 bases; bases outside gene matches: 7. This CDR3 is 15 amino acids long. In germline, CDR1 is SGHVS, CDR2 FNYEAQ. The DNA of the CDR3 is TGTGCCAGCAGTCTACTAGCGGGGCGGGCCTACGAGCAGTACTTC. Residues: CASSLLAGRAYEQYF.

This clonotype was observed many times. The J gene is TRBJ2-7, the V gene TRBV5-1; tentatively, D is TRBD2 (6 bases). This CDR3 is 15 amino acids long. V was trimmed by 3 bases and J by 0 bases, leaving 13 bases between them. CDR1 is SGHRS, CDR2 YFSETQ, per germline. CDR3: CASSSGLGLSYEQYF. CDR3 bases: TGCGCCAGCAGCTCGGGACTGGGGCTCTCCTACGAGCAGTACTTC.

The V call is TRBV9, the J call TRBJ2-2; possibly TRBD1 for D (5 bases). Germline CDR1 and CDR2: SGDLS and YYNGEE. Trimming left V 4 bases short and J 0 bases short, with 10 bases between. The CDR3 is made up of 15 amino acids. The CDR3 nucleotides are TGTGCCAGCAGCATCCAGGGTGCGAACACCGGGGAGCTGTTTTTT. It yields the protein CASSIQGANTGELFF.

Many counts were recorded for this clonotype. The rearrangement uses TRBV5-1 and TRBJ2-7, with 7 bases identical to TRBD1. The length of the CDR3 is 13 residues. The V and J ends lost 3 bases and 2 bases, in that order; junction bases with no gene match: 2. Germline loops: CDR1 SGHRS, CDR2 YFSETQ. The CDR3 here is CASSWDRTYEQYF. In nucleotides, the CDR3 is TGCGCCAGCAGCTGGGACAGAACCTACGAGCAGTACTTC. The complete variable domain, with remaining parts taken from reference TRBV5-1 and TRBJ2-7, reads KAGVTQTPRYLIKTRGQQVTLSCSPISGHRSVSWYQQTPGQGLQFLFEYFSETQRNKGNFPGRFSGRQFSNSRSEMNVSTLELGDSALYLCASSWDRTYEQYFGPGTRLTVT.

The rearrangement links TRBV20-1 to TRBJ2-6; D not certain. Trimming removed 0 bases from V and 1 base from J, with 7 bases in between. The germline V gene has CDR1 DFQATT and CDR2 SNEGSKA (reference sequence). This CDR3 is 15 amino acids long. This chain's CDR3 is CSARDLESGANVLTF. The CDR3 DNA reads TGCAGTGCTAGAGATCTGGAGTCTGGGGCCAACGTCCTGACTTTC.

This sequence joins TRBV4-1 and TRBJ2-7; 9 positions match TRBD2. CDR3 length equals 16 residues. V lost 3 bases and J lost 2; bases outside the gene matches: 8. The germline V gene has CDR1 MGHRA and CDR2 YSYEKL. In DNA form, the CDR3 reads TGCGCCAGCAGCCACATACTAGCGGGCGTCACCTACGAGCAGTACTTC. This sequence encodes CASSHILAGVTYEQYF.

This clonotype was picked up a small number of times. V and J are TRBV27 and TRBJ2-7; a weak D match, TRBD2 (6 bases). The V gene lost 4 bases and the J gene lost 7 bases, with 14 bases spanning the gap. CDR1 and CDR2 (germline): MNHEY, SMNVEV (reference sequence). The CDR3 sequence is 13 residues long. CDR3 DNA: TGTGCCAGCAGTTCCGAGACTAGGAGAGAGCAGTACTTC. It is translated as CASSSETRREQYF.